This TCR beta chain was identified during a study of cytomegalovirus exposure and HLA in healthy donors. As to this clone: Its cognate antigen is unknown.

Use of 60 Vbeta and 13 Jbeta primers characterized the PCR. Profiling relied on immunoSEQ multiplex PCR, and the TCRdb table lists in-frame clones only, not all of them. Found here are roughly 180,000 clones, more than 80% of them singletons; the top ten hold around 0.8%. Study-level results: With DRB1 most and HLA-C fewest, TCR association rates differed between HLA loci in a later analysis.

V shed 0 bases and J 0 bases; nucleotides not matched to a gene: 15. There are 20 residues in the CDR3. CDR1 is LGHNA and CDR2 is YSLEER in the germline V gene. V and J are TRBV4-3 and TRBJ2-3; 7 bases are shared with TRBD1. The receptor was isolated from a woman aged 18-30 years in good health and CMV-seronegative. Source material: PBMCs. The CDR3, as DNA: TGCGCCAGCAGCCAAGATTACGTACCGGGACAGTCCTCTAGCACAGATACGCAGTATTTT. It translates to CASSQDYVPGQSSSTDTQYF.